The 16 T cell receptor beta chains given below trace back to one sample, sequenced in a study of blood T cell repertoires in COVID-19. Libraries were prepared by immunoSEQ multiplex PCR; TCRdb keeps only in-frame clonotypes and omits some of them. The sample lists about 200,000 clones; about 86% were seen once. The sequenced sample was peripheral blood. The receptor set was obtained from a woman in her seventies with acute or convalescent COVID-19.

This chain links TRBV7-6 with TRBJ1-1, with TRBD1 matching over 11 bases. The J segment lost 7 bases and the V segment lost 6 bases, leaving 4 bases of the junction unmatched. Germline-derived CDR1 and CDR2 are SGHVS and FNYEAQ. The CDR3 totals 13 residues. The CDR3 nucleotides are TGTGCCAGCAGGTCCGGGACAGGGGGTGAAGCTTTCTTT. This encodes CASRSGTGGEAFF.

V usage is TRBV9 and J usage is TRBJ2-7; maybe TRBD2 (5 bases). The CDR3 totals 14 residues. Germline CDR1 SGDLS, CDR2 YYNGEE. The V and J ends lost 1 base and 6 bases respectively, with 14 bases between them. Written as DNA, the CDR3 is TGTGCCAGCAGCGTATTTTTTTCGGCGGGCGAGCAGTACTTC. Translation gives CASSVFFSAGEQYF. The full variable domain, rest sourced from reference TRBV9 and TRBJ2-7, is DSGVTQTPKHLITATGQRVTLRCSPRSGDLSVYWYQQSLDQGLQFLIQYYNGEERAKGNILERFSAQQFPDLHSELNLSSLELGDSALYFCASSVFFSAGEQYFGPGTRLTVT.

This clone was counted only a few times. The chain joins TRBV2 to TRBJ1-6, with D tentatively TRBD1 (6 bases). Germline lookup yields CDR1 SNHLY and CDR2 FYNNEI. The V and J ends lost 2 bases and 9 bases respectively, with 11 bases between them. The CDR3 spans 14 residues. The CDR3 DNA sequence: TGTGCCAGCAGTGAAAAGGGGGTTGTTTCACCCCTCCACTTT. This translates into CASSEKGVVSPLHF.

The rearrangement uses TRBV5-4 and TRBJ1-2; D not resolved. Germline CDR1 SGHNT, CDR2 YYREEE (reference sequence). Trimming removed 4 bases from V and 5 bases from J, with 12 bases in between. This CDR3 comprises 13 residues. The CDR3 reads CASSTQEGYGYTF. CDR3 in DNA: TGTGCCAGCAGCACCCAGGAGGGATATGGCTACACCTTC. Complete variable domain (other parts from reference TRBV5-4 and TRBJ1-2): ETGVTQSPTHLIKTRGQQVTLRCSSQSGHNTVSWYQQALGQGPQFIFQYYREEENGRGNFPPRFSGLQFPNYSSELNVNALELDDSALYLCASSTQEGYGYTFGSGTRLTVV.

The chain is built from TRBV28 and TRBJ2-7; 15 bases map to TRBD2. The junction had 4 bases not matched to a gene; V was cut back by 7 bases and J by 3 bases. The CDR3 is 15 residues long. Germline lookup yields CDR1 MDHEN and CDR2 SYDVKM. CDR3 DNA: TGTGCCAGCAATGGGGGACTAGCGGGAGGCTACGAGCAGTACTTC. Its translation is CASNGGLAGGYEQYF.

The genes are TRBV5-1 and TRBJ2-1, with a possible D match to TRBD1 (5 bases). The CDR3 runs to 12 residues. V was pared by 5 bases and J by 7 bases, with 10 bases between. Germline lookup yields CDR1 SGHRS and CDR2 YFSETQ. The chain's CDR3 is CASSQGLNEQFF. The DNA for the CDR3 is TGCGCCAGCAGTCAGGGCCTTAATGAGCAGTTCTTC.

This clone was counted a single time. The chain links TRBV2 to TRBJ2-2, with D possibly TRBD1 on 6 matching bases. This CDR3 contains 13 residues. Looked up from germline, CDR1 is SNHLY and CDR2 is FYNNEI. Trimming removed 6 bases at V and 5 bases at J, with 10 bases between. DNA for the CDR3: TGTGCCAGCAGGCGGACAGTTACCGGGGAGCTGTTTTTT. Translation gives CASRRTVTGELFF.

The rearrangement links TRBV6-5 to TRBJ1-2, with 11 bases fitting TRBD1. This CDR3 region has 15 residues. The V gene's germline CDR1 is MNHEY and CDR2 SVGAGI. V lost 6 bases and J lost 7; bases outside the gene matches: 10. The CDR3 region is CASSRTGQGARGYTF. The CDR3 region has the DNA TGTGCCAGCAGCCGCACCGGACAGGGGGCTCGTGGCTACACCTTC.

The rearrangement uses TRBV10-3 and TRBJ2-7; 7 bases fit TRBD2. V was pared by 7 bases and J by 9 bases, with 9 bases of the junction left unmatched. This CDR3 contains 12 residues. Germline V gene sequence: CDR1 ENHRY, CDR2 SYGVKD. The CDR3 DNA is TGTGCCATCAAAGGGGAGGGAGCACGGCAGTACTTC. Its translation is CAIKGEGARQYF.

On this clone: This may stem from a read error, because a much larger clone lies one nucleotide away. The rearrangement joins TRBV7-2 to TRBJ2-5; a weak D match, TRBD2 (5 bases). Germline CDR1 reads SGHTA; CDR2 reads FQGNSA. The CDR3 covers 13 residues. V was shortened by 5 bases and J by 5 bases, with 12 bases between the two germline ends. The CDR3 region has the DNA TGTGCCAGCAGCCGATCCGGGGAGGAGACCCAGTACTTC. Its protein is CASSRSGEETQYF.

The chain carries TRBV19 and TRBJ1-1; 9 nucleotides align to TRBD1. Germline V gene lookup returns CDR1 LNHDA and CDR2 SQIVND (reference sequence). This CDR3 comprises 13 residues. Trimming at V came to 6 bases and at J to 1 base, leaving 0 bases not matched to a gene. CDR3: CASRDRGNTEAFF. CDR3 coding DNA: TGTGCCAGTAGGGACAGGGGGAACACTGAAGCTTTCTTT.

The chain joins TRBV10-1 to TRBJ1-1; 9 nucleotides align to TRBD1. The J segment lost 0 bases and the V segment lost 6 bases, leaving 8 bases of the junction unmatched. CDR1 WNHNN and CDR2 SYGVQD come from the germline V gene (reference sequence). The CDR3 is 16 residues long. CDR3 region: CASRPGQGFMNTEAFF. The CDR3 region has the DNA TGCGCCAGCAGACCGGGACAGGGATTCATGAACACTGAAGCTTTCTTT.

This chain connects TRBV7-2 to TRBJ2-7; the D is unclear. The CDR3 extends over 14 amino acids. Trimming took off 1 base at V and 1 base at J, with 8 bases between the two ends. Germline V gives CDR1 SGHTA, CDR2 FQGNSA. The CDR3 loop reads CASSLGAGSYEQYF. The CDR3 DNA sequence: TGTGCCAGCAGCTTAGGAGCAGGATCCTACGAGCAGTACTTC. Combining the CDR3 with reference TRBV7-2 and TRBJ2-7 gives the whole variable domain GAGVSQSPSNKVTEKGKDVELRCDPISGHTALYWYRQSLGQGLEFLIYFQGNSAPDKSGLPSDRFSAERTGGSVSTLTIQRTQQEDSAVYLCASSLGAGSYEQYFGPGTRLTVT.

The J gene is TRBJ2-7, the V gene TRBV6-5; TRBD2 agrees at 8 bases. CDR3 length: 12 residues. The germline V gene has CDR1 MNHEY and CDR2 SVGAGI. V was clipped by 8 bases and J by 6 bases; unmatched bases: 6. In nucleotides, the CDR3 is TGTGCCAGCGGGGGACTAGGCCGCGAGCAGTACTTC. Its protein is CASGGLGREQYF.

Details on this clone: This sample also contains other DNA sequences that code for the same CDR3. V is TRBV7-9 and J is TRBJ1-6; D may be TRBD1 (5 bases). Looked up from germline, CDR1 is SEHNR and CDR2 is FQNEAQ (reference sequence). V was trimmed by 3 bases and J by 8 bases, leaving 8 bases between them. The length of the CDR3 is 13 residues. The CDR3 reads CASSLARDSPLHF. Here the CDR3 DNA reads TGTGCCAGCAGCTTGGCCAGGGATTCACCCCTCCACTTT.

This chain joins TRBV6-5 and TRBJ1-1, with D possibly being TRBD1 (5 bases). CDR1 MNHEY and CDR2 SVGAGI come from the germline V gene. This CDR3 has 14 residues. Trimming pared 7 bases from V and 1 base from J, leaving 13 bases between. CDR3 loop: CASTPLGGNTEAFF. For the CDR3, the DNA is TGTGCCAGCACTCCACTGGGGGGGAACACTGAAGCTTTCTTT.